A selection of T cell receptor beta chains follows, all from one sample in a study of human T cells and chemical hapten exposure. Each CDR3 protein gets one entry after TCRdb re-called the 5' RACE reads with MiXCR. The sample lists roughly 110,000 distinct CDR3 sequences, approximately 19% occurring once. The receptors come from a human donor in good health. CDR3s include the opening cysteine and the closing phenylalanine or tryptophan. The D gene is left open where the match is weak. Size values are once, few and many counts, or a class for expanded clones, and some rows have none.

length: 13
size: few
V: TRBV28
D: TRBD2
J: TRBJ2-3
CDR3: CASSPLTSVTQYF
DNA: TGTGCCAGCAGTCCCCTGACTAGCGTTACGCAGTATTTT

length: 13
size: -
V: TRBV20-1
D: TRBD2
J: TRBJ2-7
CDR3: CSARTSRTYEQYF
DNA: TGCAGTGCCAGGACTAGCAGAACCTACGAGCAGTACTTC

length: 14
size: -
V: TRBV29-1
D: -
J: TRBJ2-3
CDR3: CSVEIGTPTDTQYF
DNA: TGCAGCGTTGAAATCGGGACTCCCACAGATACGCAGTATTTT

length: 13
size: -
V: TRBV28
D: TRBD1
J: TRBJ1-1
CDR3: CASSPGTALEAFF
DNA: TGTGCCAGCAGTCCCGGGACAGCGTTAGAAGCTTTCTTT

length: 15
size: few
V: TRBV27
D: -
J: TRBJ1-4
CDR3: CASNQKGLNGEKLFF
DNA: TGTGCCAGCAATCAGAAGGGGCTTAACGGTGAAAAACTGTTTTTT

length: 14
size: few
V: TRBV6-6
D: -
J: TRBJ1-4
CDR3: CASSYDGVGEKLFF
DNA: TGTGCCAGCAGTTATGATGGGGTCGGTGAAAAACTGTTTTTT

length: 15
size: -
V: TRBV7-2
D: -
J: TRBJ1-2
CDR3: CASSFSGTANYGYTF
DNA: TGTGCCAGCAGCTTCTCCGGGACCGCGAACTATGGCTACACCTTC

length: 12
size: -
V: TRBV29-1
D: -
J: TRBJ2-7
CDR3: CSGPRSRYEQYF
DNA: TGCAGCGGGCCGAGGTCTCGGTACGAGCAGTACTTC

length: 12
size: -
V: TRBV7-8
D: TRBD1
J: TRBJ2-5
CDR3: CASSLPTGTGMF
DNA: TGTGCCAGCAGCTTACCGACCGGGACAGGGATGTTC

length: 13
size: few
V: TRBV27
D: -
J: TRBJ1-5
CDR3: CASSLSVNQPQHF
DNA: TGTGCCAGCAGTTTGTCAGTTAATCAGCCCCAGCATTTT

length: 17
size: few
V: TRBV3-1
D: TRBD2
J: TRBJ2-1
CDR3: CASSQERLAGRVREQFF
DNA: TGTGCCAGCAGCCAAGAGCGACTAGCGGGGAGAGTGCGGGAGCAGTTCTTC

length: 16
size: once
V: TRBV6-1
D: -
J: TRBJ2-2
CDR3: CASSVLSVSNTGELFF
DNA: TGTGCCAGCAGTGTTCTGAGCGTATCGAACACCGGGGAGCTGTTTTTT

length: 16
size: -
V: TRBV2
D: -
J: TRBJ2-3
CDR3: CASSEEGLLRSDTQYF
DNA: TGTGCCAGCAGTGAAGAAGGACTCCTGAGGTCAGATACGCAGTATTTT

length: 15
size: -
V: TRBV27
D: TRBD1
J: TRBJ1-1
CDR3: CASSSPQGMNTEAFF
DNA: TGTGCCAGCAGTTCACCACAGGGGATGAACACTGAAGCTTTCTTT

length: 14
size: -
V: TRBV11-2
D: -
J: TRBJ2-1
CDR3: CASSLVRDPGLQFF
DNA: TGTGCCAGCAGCTTAGTGAGGGACCCGGGACTGCAGTTCTTC

length: 15
size: few
V: TRBV28
D: TRBD2
J: TRBJ2-7
CDR3: CASRGAGASSYEQYF
DNA: TGTGCCAGCAGGGGAGCGGGGGCAAGCTCCTACGAGCAGTACTTC

length: 13
size: -
V: TRBV5-1
D: -
J: TRBJ2-1
CDR3: CASHSPGYNEQFF
DNA: TGCGCCAGCCACAGTCCGGGTTACAATGAGCAGTTCTTC

length: 15
size: -
V: TRBV7-2
D: -
J: TRBJ2-2
CDR3: CASSPLPANTGELFF
DNA: TGTGCCAGCAGCCCCCTTCCTGCGAACACCGGGGAGCTGTTTTTT

length: 13
size: few
V: TRBV7-9
D: TRBD1
J: TRBJ2-5
CDR3: CASSRTGLETQYF
DNA: TGTGCCAGCAGCAGGACAGGGCTTGAGACCCAGTACTTC

length: 16
size: few
V: TRBV7-3
D: -
J: TRBJ1-3
CDR3: CASSLWGNVSGNTIYF
DNA: TGTGCCAGCAGCTTATGGGGGAACGTCTCTGGAAACACCATATATTTT

length: 14
size: few
V: TRBV27
D: TRBD2
J: TRBJ2-3
CDR3: CASYGLAGADTQYF
DNA: TGTGCCAGCTATGGACTAGCGGGAGCAGATACGCAGTATTTT

length: 13
size: few
V: TRBV14
D: -
J: TRBJ2-3
CDR3: CASSQWTGDTQYF
DNA: TGTGCCAGCAGCCAATGGACTGGGGATACGCAGTATTTT

length: 16
size: -
V: TRBV11-2
D: TRBD2
J: TRBJ2-3
CDR3: CASSPGGGRTTDTQYF
DNA: TGTGCCAGCAGCCCCGGGGGGGGACGGACGACAGATACGCAGTATTTT

length: 14
size: -
V: TRBV4-1
D: -
J: TRBJ1-2
CDR3: CASSQEGFNYGYTF
DNA: TGCGCCAGCAGCCAAGAAGGGTTTAACTATGGCTACACCTTC

length: 14
size: many
V: TRBV6-5
D: TRBD1
J: TRBJ1-6
CDR3: CASSYGTGGSPLHF
DNA: TGTGCCAGCAGTTACGGGACAGGGGGCTCACCCCTCCACTTT

length: 13
size: few
V: TRBV10-3
D: -
J: TRBJ2-7
CDR3: CAISETLSYEQYF
DNA: TGTGCCATCAGTGAGACACTATCTTACGAGCAGTACTTC

length: 17
size: few
V: TRBV7-2
D: TRBD2
J: TRBJ2-3
CDR3: CASSPFLGSGKFDTQYF
DNA: TGTGCCAGCAGCCCCTTCCTGGGTAGCGGGAAATTTGATACGCAGTATTTT

length: 16
size: few
V: TRBV2
D: TRBD1
J: TRBJ2-3
CDR3: CASSEGTALGTDTQYF
DNA: TGTGCCAGCAGTGAGGGGACAGCTCTGGGCACAGATACGCAGTATTTT

length: 9
size: -
V: TRBV20-1
D: -
J: TRBJ1-2
CDR3: CSILYGYTF
DNA: TGCAGTATACTCTATGGCTACACCTTC

length: 15
size: -
V: TRBV5-4
D: TRBD1
J: TRBJ2-1
CDR3: CASSLPGQGYGEQFF
DNA: TGTGCCAGCAGCTTACCGGGACAGGGATACGGTGAGCAGTTCTTC

length: 16
size: -
V: TRBV28
D: -
J: TRBJ2-4
CDR3: CASSTRALGGKNIQYF
DNA: TGTGCCAGCAGTACCCGGGCCCTAGGTGGGAAAAACATTCAGTACTTC

length: 14
size: few
V: TRBV28
D: -
J: TRBJ2-7
CDR3: CASEVGDRSYEQYF
DNA: TGTGCCAGCGAAGTCGGTGACAGATCCTACGAGCAGTACTTC

length: 11
size: -
V: TRBV6-6
D: -
J: TRBJ1-1
CDR3: CASSGTSEAFF
DNA: TGTGCCAGCAGTGGAACCTCTGAAGCTTTCTTT

length: 17
size: -
V: TRBV27
D: -
J: TRBJ1-6
CDR3: CASSLSGEVTYNSPLHF
DNA: TGTGCCAGCAGTTTATCAGGGGAGGTGACCTATAATTCACCCCTCCACTTT

length: 20
size: few
V: TRBV11-2
D: TRBD2
J: TRBJ2-2
CDR3: CASSLARLAGGVSNTGELFF
DNA: TGTGCCAGCAGCTTAGCGCGTCTAGCGGGAGGGGTGTCGAACACCGGGGAGCTGTTTTTT

length: 16
size: -
V: TRBV7-2
D: TRBD1
J: TRBJ2-5
CDR3: CASSSPGQGGSETQYF
DNA: TGTGCCAGCAGCTCTCCGGGACAGGGGGGCTCAGAGACCCAGTACTTC

length: 10
size: few
V: TRBV10-1
D: -
J: TRBJ2-4
CDR3: CASLKNIQYF
DNA: TGCGCCAGCCTCAAAAACATTCAGTACTTC

length: 17
size: -
V: TRBV2
D: TRBD1
J: TRBJ1-5
CDR3: CASSEKSRGQLNQPQHF
DNA: TGTGCCAGCAGTGAAAAGTCCAGGGGACAGCTCAATCAGCCCCAGCATTTT

length: 16
size: -
V: TRBV6-2/TRBV6-3
D: TRBD2
J: TRBJ2-3
CDR3: CASSLVAGGPTDTQYF
DNA: TGTGCCAGCAGTTTGGTAGCGGGAGGGCCCACAGATACGCAGTATTTT

length: 13
size: -
V: TRBV2
D: TRBD1
J: TRBJ1-5
CDR3: CASSGQGDQPQHF
DNA: TGTGCCAGCAGTGGCCAGGGGGATCAGCCCCAGCATTTT

length: 17
size: few
V: TRBV20-1
D: TRBD2
J: TRBJ2-3
CDR3: CSARAWGEGLSTDTQYF
DNA: TGCAGTGCTAGGGCCTGGGGGGAGGGTCTGAGCACAGATACGCAGTATTTT

length: 14
size: -
V: TRBV5-1
D: -
J: TRBJ2-3
CDR3: CASSLAVDTDTQYF
DNA: TGCGCCAGCAGCTTGGCCGTAGATACAGATACGCAGTATTTT